The 6 T cell receptor beta chains below come from one sample, sequenced in a study of shared clonotypes between healthy human individuals. Sequenced by immunoSEQ multiplex PCR; TCRdb stores in-frame clones only, minus some. The table lists about 680,000 clones, 73% of them singletons. The sequenced sample was memory CD4+ T cells sorted from blood. Subset given: CD45RA-negative fraction. The receptors were sampled from a woman aged 30 to 39 in good health.

A remark on this clone: Other nucleotide sequences in the sample specify the same CDR3. The V and J genes are TRBV28 and TRBJ1-5, with 7 bases lining up with TRBD1. Germline V gene sequence: CDR1 MDHEN, CDR2 SYDVKM. CDR3 length: 14 residues. V dropped 3 bases and J dropped 3; count of bases not matched to a gene: 2. The CDR3 region has the DNA TGTGCCAGCAGTTTCGACAGGGACAATCAGCCCCAGCATTTT. Residues: CASSFDRDNQPQHF.

The chain has TRBV11-1 and TRBJ2-4; D might be TRBD2 (6 bases). Germline V gene data show CDR1 as SGHAT and CDR2 as FQDESV (reference sequence). The CDR3 is 16 amino acids. V was shortened by 2 bases and J by 1 base, with 12 bases between the two germline ends. CDR3 loop: CASSLTRGSAKNIQYF. In DNA, the CDR3 is TGTGCCAGCAGCTTAACCCGGGGGAGTGCCAAAAACATTCAGTACTTC.

V is TRBV4-1 and J is TRBJ2-3; 8 bases are shared with TRBD2. V dropped 2 bases and J dropped 6; count of bases not matched to a gene: 4. There are 14 residues in the CDR3. The germline V gene has CDR1 MGHRA and CDR2 YSYEKL. CDR3 coding DNA: TGCGCCAGCAGCCAAACGGGAGGGGCGGATACGCAGTATTTT. Protein sequence: CASSQTGGADTQYF.

On this clone: The germline gene is not matched at one end of the junction; a read error may be the cause. The chain couples TRBV7-3 to TRBJ2-7; 9 bases align to TRBD2. Germline CDR1 and CDR2: SGHTA and FQGTGA. The CDR3 has 13 residues. CDR3 coding DNA: TGTGCCAGCAGCCCGGCTAGCGGGACACCCTGCCACTTC. The encoded protein is CASSPASGTPCHF. Combining the CDR3 with reference TRBV7-3 and TRBJ2-7 gives the whole variable domain GAGVSQTPSNKVTEKGKYVELRCDPISGHTALYWYRQSLGQGPEFLIYFQGTGAADDSGLPNDRFFAVRPEGSVSTLKIQRTERGDSAVYLCASSPASGTPCHFGPGTRLTVT.

The CDR3: CASSDLRGQLTEAFF. DNA for the CDR3: TGTGCCAGCAGCGACCTCAGGGGGCAGTTGACTGAAGCTTTCTTT. This chain links TRBV9 with TRBJ1-1; 8 nucleotides line up with TRBD1. The V gene's germline CDR1 is SGDLS and CDR2 YYNGEE. The CDR3 has 15 amino acids. The J segment lost 5 bases and the V segment lost 3 bases, leaving 9 bases of the junction unmatched.

This clone came up once. The CDR3 sequence: CASNGGEGTQYF. The CDR3, as DNA: TGTGCCAGCAATGGGGGGGAAGGTACGCAGTATTTT. The chain employs TRBV7-2 and TRBJ2-3; TRBD2 matches at 7 bases. Germline V gives CDR1 SGHTA, CDR2 FQGNSA. The CDR3 has 12 residues. V lost 7 bases, J lost 8 bases, and 6 bases stayed unmatched.